A single sample is the source of the 5 T cell receptor beta chains below, sequenced in a study of OX40 agonist ivuxolimab in advanced cancers. Receptor libraries were prepared by the immunoSEQ multiplex PCR assay. In its TCRdb copy, this immuneACCESS table keeps in-frame sequences only and misses some clones. Where compared with another copy, unresolved V genes explain less than half of these, and the others have no known cause. The sample table lists about 69,000 clones, roughly nine tenths of them with a count of one. Of the sample, about 15% falls within the top ten clones. This sample comprised CD4+ or CD8+ T cells sorted from blood, obtained in a trial of the OX40 agonist ivuxolimab. The receptors were sampled from an adult with an advanced solid tumor such as melanoma, head and neck, liver or kidney cancer.

The V gene is TRBV11-1, the J gene TRBJ2-7; 9 bases fit TRBD2. After removal of 4 bases from V and 2 bases from J, the junction contained 3 bases not matched to a gene. This CDR3 has 14 residues. CDR1 and CDR2 (germline): SGHAT, FQDESV (reference sequence). DNA of the CDR3: TGTGCCAGCAGCTGGACTAGCGAGCCCTACGAGCAGTACTTC. It yields the protein CASSWTSEPYEQYF.

This rearrangement joins TRBV10-2 to TRBJ2-2, with D perhaps matching TRBD1 (6 bases). Trimming cost V 6 bases and J 7 bases, with 12 bases left between them. This CDR3 is 13 amino acids long. The germline V gene encodes CDR1 WSHSY and CDR2 SAAADI. The CDR3 protein is CASSLQGRGELFF. For the CDR3, the DNA is TGCGCCAGCAGCCTCCAGGGGCGCGGGGAGCTGTTTTTT.

The gene calls are TRBV27 and TRBJ2-1; 8 bases map to TRBD2. The CDR3 runs to 13 residues. Germline values: CDR1 MNHEY, CDR2 SMNVEV (reference sequence). V shed 6 bases and J 9 bases; nucleotides not matched to a gene: 7. CDR3 DNA: TGTGCCAGCAGACCGGGGGGGTTGGGTGAGCAGTTCTTC. Its protein product is CASRPGGLGEQFF.

CDR3: CASSLADYEQYF. In nucleotides, the CDR3 is TGTGCCAGCAGCTTAGCGGATTACGAGCAGTACTTC. V usage is TRBV7-6 and J usage is TRBJ2-7; D gene uncertain. Germline V CDR1 and CDR2: SGHVS, FNYEAQ. This CDR3 spans 12 amino acids. The ends were cut back, 0 bases at V and 4 bases at J, with 4 bases in the middle.

The rearrangement joins TRBV5-1 to TRBJ1-1; D is ambiguous. The CDR3 sequence is 14 residues long. V lost 1 base, J lost 3 bases, and 10 bases lay in between. CDR1 and CDR2 (germline): SGHRS, YFSETQ. The CDR3 DNA reads TGCGCCAGCAGCTTGTTTCCTACAGACACTGAAGCTTTCTTT. Amino acids: CASSLFPTDTEAFF.